Listed here is a single TCR beta chain. These data come from a study of technical replicates of blood from a handful of donors. The assay was immunoSEQ multiplex PCR, and TCRdb's table has in-frame clones only and misses some. This table holds some 80,000 clones, 90% to 97% found once. Per germline, CDR1 MGHRA and CDR2 YSYEKL. V lost 4 bases and J lost 7, with 8 bases in between. This CDR3 is built from 12 residues. This TCR was sampled from a human donor in good health. The rearrangement joins TRBV4-1 to TRBJ2-1; D not resolved. Source material: T cells isolated from PBMCs. CDR3: CASSPSKNEQFF. CDR3 nucleotides: TGCGCCAGCAGCCCTTCTAAGAATGAGCAGTTCTTC.